Shown below are 30 T cell receptor beta chains from a single sample sequenced in a study of T cells expressing NK-cell markers. For each CDR3 protein, TCRdb gives one entry from its re-call of the 5' RACE reads, without DNA. Recorded for this sample: 440,000 or so distinct CDR3 sequences. Sequenced: blood T cells: a sorted CD56 or NKG2C T cell subset, CD4+ or CD8+ T cells, or bulk PBMC T cells (not recorded which). Receptor source: a woman aged 18 to 75 in good health.

The chain employs TRBV7-2 and TRBJ2-5. Germline V CDR1 and CDR2: SGHTA, FQGNSA. The CDR3 runs 16 residues. CDR3 amino acids: CASSLARLRNQETQYF.

The chain recombines TRBV20-1 with TRBJ2-5; TCRdb designates TRBD1, a call that cannot be tested without DNA. Looked up from germline, CDR1 is DFQATT and CDR2 is SNEGSKA (reference sequence). The CDR3 is 14 residues long. This chain's CDR3 is CSALSTGRLETQYF.

This chain links TRBV28 with TRBJ2-1; with no DNA, the TCRdb D assignment of TRBD2 cannot be verified. The germline V gene encodes CDR1 MDHEN and CDR2 SYDVKM. This CDR3 region has 12 residues. This CDR3 is CASGLTYNEQFF.

The V and J genes are TRBV28 and TRBJ1-2; the TCRdb D gene call, TRBD1, has no DNA to confirm it. This CDR3 has 15 residues. Germline lookup yields CDR1 MDHEN and CDR2 SYDVKM. The CDR3 spells CASSLVPGQNYGYTF.

The chain joins TRBV20-1 to TRBJ1-5. Germline loops: CDR1 DFQATT, CDR2 SNEGSKA (reference sequence). The CDR3 extends over 12 amino acids. CDR3 amino acids: CSALSSNQPQHF.

The CDR3 sequence: CASTWGAGANVLTF. J is TRBJ2-6 and V is TRBV6-2 or TRBV6-3; lacking DNA, the TRBD1 call made by TCRdb goes unchecked. Germline V gives CDR1 MNHEY, CDR2 SVGEGT. The CDR3 totals 14 residues.

This chain joins TRBV6-2 or TRBV6-3 and TRBJ1-1; with no DNA, the TCRdb D assignment of TRBD1 cannot be verified. The CDR3 length is 15 residues. Germline CDR1 and CDR2: MNHEY and SVGEGT. The CDR3 is CASSRSDRGNTEAFF.

The chain uses TRBV12-3 or TRBV12-4 and TRBJ2-3; lacking DNA, the TRBD1 call made by TCRdb goes unchecked. The CDR3 runs 15 residues. The CDR3 protein is CASRPGHLNADTQYF.

This chain joins TRBV28 and TRBJ2-2; absent DNA, TCRdb's TRBD2 call cannot be checked. There are 13 residues in the CDR3. Germline values: CDR1 MDHEN, CDR2 SYDVKM. The CDR3 protein is CAAVAPNTGELFF. Full variable domain (remainder filled in from reference TRBV28 and TRBJ2-2): DVKVTQSSRYLVKRTGEKVFLECVQDMDHENMFWYRQDPGLGLRLIYFSYDVKMKEKGDIPEGYSVSREKKERFSLILESASTNQTSMYLCAAVAPNTGELFFGEGSRLTVL.

The chain employs TRBV6-5 and TRBJ1-1; TCRdb proposes TRBD1, but this gene call is untestable without DNA. Germline lookup yields CDR1 MNHEY and CDR2 SVGAGI. The CDR3 sequence is 12 residues long. This chain's CDR3 is CASSYGQGKAFF.

The V gene is TRBV7-2, the J gene TRBJ2-3; TCRdb's D call of TRBD2 is untestable without DNA. Germline V CDR1 and CDR2: SGHTA, FQGNSA. CDR3 length equals 13 residues. Here the CDR3 reads CASSSPPEDTQYF.

The V gene is TRBV7-9, the J gene TRBJ2-7; TCRdb indicates TRBD2, and absent DNA this call remains unverified. The germline V gene encodes CDR1 SEHNR and CDR2 FQNEAQ (reference sequence). The CDR3 runs 16 residues. The CDR3 region is CASSGVGLAGGGEQYF.

The CDR3 loop reads CSVASGLTGELFF. This chain links TRBV29-1 with TRBJ2-2; TCRdb lists TRBD2, though no DNA is available to test this call. This CDR3 has 13 amino acids. Germline V gene sequence: CDR1 SQVTM, CDR2 ANQGSEA.

The V call is TRBV4-3, the J call TRBJ2-1; TCRdb selects TRBD2, and the lack of DNA leaves this call unchecked. Germline CDR1 reads LGHNA; CDR2 reads YSLEER. The CDR3 is 18 residues long. CDR3 sequence: CASSKTGTSGGPSDEQFF.

This sequence joins TRBV3-1 and TRBJ2-7; the TCRdb call, TRBD2, lacks DNA for checking. The length of the CDR3 is 15 residues. CDR1 LGHDT and CDR2 YNNKEL come from the germline V gene (reference sequence). The CDR3: CASSPATSGAYEQYF.

The V gene is TRBV9, the J gene TRBJ2-3; absent DNA, TCRdb's TRBD1 call cannot be checked. The CDR3 consists of 15 residues. CDR1 and CDR2 from the germline V gene are SGDLS and YYNGEE. The CDR3 sequence: CASSGSQGITDTQYF.

J is TRBJ2-1 and V is TRBV9. From germline, CDR1 is SGDLS and CDR2 YYNGEE. The CDR3 runs to 17 residues. This chain's CDR3 is CASSPYEGFSSYNEQFF.

The rearrangement links TRBV6-1 to TRBJ2-3. The germline CDR1 and CDR2 sequences are MNHNS and SASEGT. The CDR3 sequence is 14 residues long. The CDR3 protein is CASSTAGSTDTQYF.

V gene TRBV3-1 combines with J gene TRBJ1-5. The length of the CDR3 is 16 residues. Germline-derived CDR1 and CDR2 are LGHDT and YNNKEL (reference sequence). Here the CDR3 reads CASSQGSMGSNQPQHF.

The gene calls are TRBV28 and TRBJ2-7; TCRdb's D call of TRBD1 is untestable without DNA. The CDR3 contains 14 residues. From germline, CDR1 is MDHEN and CDR2 SYDVKM. CDR3 residues: CASITGGITYEQYF.

CDR3 protein: CSVPQGGLAGGRTDTQYF. The chain carries TRBV29-1 and TRBJ2-3; the TCRdb D gene call, TRBD2, has no DNA to confirm it. CDR1 and CDR2 (germline): SQVTM, ANQGSEA. The CDR3 runs 18 residues.

The V and J genes are TRBV10-3 and TRBJ1-4; checking the TCRdb D call of TRBD1 is not possible without DNA. This CDR3 has 14 amino acids. Germline CDR1 reads ENHRY; CDR2 reads SYGVKD. The CDR3 protein is CAISDQDRVEKLFF.

The rearrangement links TRBV21-1 to TRBJ1-6; TCRdb gives TRBD1 as the D gene, but with no DNA this cannot be confirmed. TRBV21-1 is assigned pseudogene status. This CDR3 comprises 15 residues. This CDR3 reads CASSNREGANSPLHF.

V usage is TRBV20-1 and J usage is TRBJ2-5; no DNA is available, so the TRBD2 call from TCRdb remains unchecked. CDR3 length equals 17 residues. Germline V gene data show CDR1 as DFQATT and CDR2 as SNEGSKA (reference sequence). The CDR3 sequence is CSARGIAGIGPQATQYF.

The rearrangement links TRBV12-3 or TRBV12-4 to TRBJ1-5; TCRdb reports TRBD1, a call that lacks DNA to check it against. This CDR3 is built from 14 residues. CDR3 amino acids: CASTRDSLNQPQHF.

The chain combines TRBV5-1 with TRBJ2-1. Germline V gives CDR1 SGHRS, CDR2 YFSETQ. The CDR3 spans 15 residues. The CDR3 reads CASSLAVGSYNEQFF.

The chain has TRBV27 and TRBJ2-6; lacking DNA, the TRBD1 call made by TCRdb goes unchecked. CDR1 and CDR2 (germline): MNHEY, SMNVEV (reference sequence). CDR3 length: 16 amino acids. The CDR3 region is CASKRGKDSGANVLTF.

The gene calls are TRBV20-1 and TRBJ2-2; the D gene TCRdb calls, TRBD2, cannot be checked with no DNA. Germline V CDR1 and CDR2: DFQATT, SNEGSKA (reference sequence). The CDR3 spans 15 residues. Here the CDR3 reads CSARGRGADTGELFF.

The rearrangement uses TRBV5-1 and TRBJ2-1. CDR3 length: 13 amino acids. CDR1 is SGHRS and CDR2 is YFSETQ in the germline V gene. The CDR3 reads CASSWGDYNEQFF.

CDR3: CASSARPYGGHATNEKLFF. V usage is TRBV5-6 and J usage is TRBJ1-4; without DNA, the TCRdb call of TRBD1 cannot be checked. Germline lookup yields CDR1 SGHDT and CDR2 YYEEEE. The CDR3 runs to 19 residues.